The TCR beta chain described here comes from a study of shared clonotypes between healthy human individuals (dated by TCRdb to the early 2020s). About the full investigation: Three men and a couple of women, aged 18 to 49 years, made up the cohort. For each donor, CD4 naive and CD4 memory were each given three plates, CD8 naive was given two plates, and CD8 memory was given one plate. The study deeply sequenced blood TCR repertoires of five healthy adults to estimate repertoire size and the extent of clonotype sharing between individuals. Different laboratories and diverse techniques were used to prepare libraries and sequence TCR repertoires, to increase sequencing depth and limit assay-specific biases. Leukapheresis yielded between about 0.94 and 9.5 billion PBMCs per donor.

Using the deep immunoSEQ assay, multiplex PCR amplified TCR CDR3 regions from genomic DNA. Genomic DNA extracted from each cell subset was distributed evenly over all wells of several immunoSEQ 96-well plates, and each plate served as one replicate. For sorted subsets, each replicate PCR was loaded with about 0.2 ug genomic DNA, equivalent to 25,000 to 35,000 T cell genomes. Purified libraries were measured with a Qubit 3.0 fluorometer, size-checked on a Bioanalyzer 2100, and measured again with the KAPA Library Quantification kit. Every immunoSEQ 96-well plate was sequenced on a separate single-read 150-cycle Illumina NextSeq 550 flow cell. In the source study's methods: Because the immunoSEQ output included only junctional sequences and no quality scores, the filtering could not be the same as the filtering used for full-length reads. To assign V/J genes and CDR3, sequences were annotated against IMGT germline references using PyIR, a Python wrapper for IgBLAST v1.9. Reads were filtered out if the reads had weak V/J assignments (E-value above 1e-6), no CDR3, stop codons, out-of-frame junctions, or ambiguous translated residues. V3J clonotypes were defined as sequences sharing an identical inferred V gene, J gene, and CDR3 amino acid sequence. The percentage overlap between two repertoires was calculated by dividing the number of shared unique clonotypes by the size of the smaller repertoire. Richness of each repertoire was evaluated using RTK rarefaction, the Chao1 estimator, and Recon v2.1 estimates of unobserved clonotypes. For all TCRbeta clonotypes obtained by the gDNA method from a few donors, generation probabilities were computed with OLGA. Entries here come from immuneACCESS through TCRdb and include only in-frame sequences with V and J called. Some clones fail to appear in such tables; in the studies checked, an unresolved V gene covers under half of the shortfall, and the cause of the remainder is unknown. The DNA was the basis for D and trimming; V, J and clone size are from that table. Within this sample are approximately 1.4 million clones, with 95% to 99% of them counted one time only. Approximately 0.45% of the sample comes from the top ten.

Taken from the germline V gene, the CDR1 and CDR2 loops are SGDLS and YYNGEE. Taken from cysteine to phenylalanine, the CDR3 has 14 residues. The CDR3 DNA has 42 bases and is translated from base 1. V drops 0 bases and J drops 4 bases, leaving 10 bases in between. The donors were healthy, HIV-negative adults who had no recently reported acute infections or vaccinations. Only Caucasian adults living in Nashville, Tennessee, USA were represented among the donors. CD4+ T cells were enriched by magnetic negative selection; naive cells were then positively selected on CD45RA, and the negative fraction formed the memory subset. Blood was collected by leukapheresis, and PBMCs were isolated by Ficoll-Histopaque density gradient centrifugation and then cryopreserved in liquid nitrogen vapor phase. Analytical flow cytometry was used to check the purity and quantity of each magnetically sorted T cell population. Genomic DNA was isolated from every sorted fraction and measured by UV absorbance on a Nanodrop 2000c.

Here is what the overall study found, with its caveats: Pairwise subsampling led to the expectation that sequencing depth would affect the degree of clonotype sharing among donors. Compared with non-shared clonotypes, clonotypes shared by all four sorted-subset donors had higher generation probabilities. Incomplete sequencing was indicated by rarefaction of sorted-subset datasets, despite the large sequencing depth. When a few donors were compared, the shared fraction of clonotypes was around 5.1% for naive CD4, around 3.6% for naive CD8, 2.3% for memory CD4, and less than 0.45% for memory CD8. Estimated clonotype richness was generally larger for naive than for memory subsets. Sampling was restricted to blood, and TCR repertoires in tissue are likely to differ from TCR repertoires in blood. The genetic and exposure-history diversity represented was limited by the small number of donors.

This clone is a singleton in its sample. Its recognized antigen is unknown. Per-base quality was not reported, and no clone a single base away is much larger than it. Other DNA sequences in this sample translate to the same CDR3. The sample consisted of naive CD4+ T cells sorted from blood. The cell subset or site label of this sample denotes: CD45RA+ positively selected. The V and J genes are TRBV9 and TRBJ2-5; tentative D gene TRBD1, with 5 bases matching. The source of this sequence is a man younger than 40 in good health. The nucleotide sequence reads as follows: TGTGCCAGCAGCGTAGAGGGGCGTCGAGAGACCCAGTACTTC. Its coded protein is CASSVEGRRETQYF.